These 20 T cell receptor beta chains share one sample of origin, sequenced in a study of technical replicates of blood from a handful of donors. Sequencing was performed with immunoSEQ multiplex PCR; in TCRdb, only in-frame clones are kept and a portion is missing. This sample has 72,000 or so clones, with approximately 94% found just once. Input material: T cells isolated from PBMCs. Every receptor here comes from a human donor in good health.

The genes are TRBV2 and TRBJ1-2; 8 bases are shared with TRBD1. Germline-derived CDR1 and CDR2 are SNHLY and FYNNEI. Germline trimming cut 6 bases from V and 3 bases from J; bases unmatched to any gene: 12. The CDR3 is 16 residues long. This CDR3 is CASRVITSGGDYGYTF. CDR3 nucleotides: TGTGCCAGCAGAGTTATCACCTCAGGGGGCGACTATGGCTACACCTTC.

V gene TRBV6-1 combines with J gene TRBJ1-5; D is undetermined. Trimming removed 2 bases at V and 3 bases at J, with 5 bases between. Germline CDR1 MNHNS, CDR2 SASEGT. CDR3 length: 13 amino acids. Written as DNA, the CDR3 is TGTGCCAGCAGTGAATCCTCCAATCAGCCCCAGCATTTT. Its translation is CASSESSNQPQHF.

The CDR3 DNA reads as TGTGCCACCAGCAGGGGACAGGGGGCAAAGCATGAGCAGTTCTTC. This codes for CATSRGQGAKHEQFF. The V gene is TRBV15, the J gene TRBJ2-1, with TRBD1 matching 12 bases. Trimming took 3 bases from V and 8 from J; bases not matched to a gene: 5. The CDR3 is 15 amino acids. Germline CDR1 and CDR2: LNHNV and YYDKDF (reference sequence). The variable domain in full, with the rest retrieved from reference TRBV15 and TRBJ2-1, is DAMVIQNPRYQVTQFGKPVTLSCSQTLNHNVMYWYQQKSSQAPKLLFHYYDKDFNNEADTPDNFQSRRPNTSFCFLDIRSPGLGDTAMYLCATSRGQGAKHEQFFGPGTRLTVL.

The table lists this clone with a few counts. The rearrangement uses TRBV30 and TRBJ2-1; TRBD1 matches 7 bases. The germline V gene encodes CDR1 GTSNPN and CDR2 SVGIG (reference sequence). J gave up 4 bases and V 5 bases, and 14 bases lay outside the gene matches. The length of the CDR3 is 16 residues. CDR3 in amino acids: CAWGRTRQGIYNEQFF. The CDR3 region has the DNA TGTGCCTGGGGGCGAACCCGACAGGGAATTTACAATGAGCAGTTCTTC.

The J gene is TRBJ2-7, the V gene TRBV19; tentatively, D is TRBD2 (6 bases). This CDR3 region has 15 residues. Germline assignment: CDR1 LNHDA and CDR2 SQIVND (reference sequence). Trimming removed 3 bases from V and 4 bases from J, with 16 bases in between. CDR3 coding DNA: TGTGCCAGTAGTATGTCTACTAGCATAGGATACGAGCAGTACTTC. Translating it yields CASSMSTSIGYEQYF.

This chain connects TRBV11-2 to TRBJ2-1; TRBD2 matches at 12 bases. The V and J ends lost 4 bases and 3 bases, in that order; junction bases with no gene match: 4. Germline-derived CDR1 and CDR2 are SGHAT and FQNNGV. This CDR3 has 16 residues. This CDR3 reads CASSSPTSGSYNEQFF. In DNA form, the CDR3 reads TGTGCCAGCAGCTCCCCGACTAGCGGGAGCTACAATGAGCAGTTCTTC.

The chain uses TRBV19 and TRBJ1-1, with 10 bases aligning to TRBD1. V shed 5 bases, J shed 5 bases, and the junction held 5 bases outside the gene matches. The CDR3 extends over 14 amino acids. Germline CDR1 and CDR2: LNHDA and SQIVND (reference sequence). The CDR3 DNA follows: TGTGCCAGTAGTGTCGGACAGGGGGGGACTGAAGCTTTCTTT. Amino acid sequence: CASSVGQGGTEAFF.

This clone was seen only once. This chain's CDR3 is CASSLVGAGYTF. Written as DNA, the CDR3 is TGTGCCAGCAGCTTGGTTGGAGCTGGCTACACCTTC. The chain is built from TRBV7-8 and TRBJ1-2, with D uncertain. This CDR3 has 12 amino acids. The V gene's germline CDR1 is SGHVS and CDR2 FQNEAQ. The V end lost 3 bases, the J end lost 7 bases, and 9 bases lay between the germline ends.

The genes are TRBV2 and TRBJ2-7; D is unclear. Germline values: CDR1 SNHLY, CDR2 FYNNEI. This CDR3 contains 13 residues. V lost 8 bases and J 3 bases, leaving 14 bases between the germline ends. CDR3 sequence (DNA): TGTGCCAGCCATGAGGCAGCAATCTACGAGCAGTACTTC. Protein sequence: CASHEAAIYEQYF.

The chain carries TRBV10-3 and TRBJ2-5, with D possibly matching TRBD2 (5 bases). Between the trimmed V and J ends, which lost 6 bases and 4 bases, there was a span of 18 bases. The CDR3 totals 15 residues. Germline V gene lookup returns CDR1 ENHRY and CDR2 SYGVKD. The DNA for the CDR3 is TGTGCCATCAGGGCGGATAGCGCTATGGGAGAGACCCAGTACTTC. It codes for CAIRADSAMGETQYF.

The chain has TRBV11-3 and TRBJ2-1; D is possibly TRBD1 (5 bases). V was clipped by 1 base and J by 5 bases, with 9 bases between them. Germline V gene sequence: CDR1 SGHNT, CDR2 YENEEA. The CDR3 runs to 14 residues. The CDR3 coding sequence is TGTGCCAGCAGCTTAGCAGGGTACCACAATGAGCAGTTCTTC. Protein: CASSLAGYHNEQFF.

This rearrangement joins TRBV13 to TRBJ1-5; D not certain. From germline, CDR1 is PRHDT and CDR2 FYEKMQ (reference sequence). Trimming took 1 base from V and 6 from J, leaving 7 bases between them. The CDR3 runs to 13 residues. CDR3 in amino acids: CASSLEGGQPQHF. The CDR3 DNA sequence: TGTGCCAGCAGCTTAGAGGGAGGTCAGCCCCAGCATTTT. Complete variable domain (other parts from reference TRBV13 and TRBJ1-5): AAGVIQSPRHLIKEKRETATLKCYPIPRHDTVYWYQQGPGQDPQFLISFYEKMQSDKGSIPDRFSAQQFSDYHSELNMSSLELGDSALYFCASSLEGGQPQHFGDGTRLSIL.

The V gene is TRBV4-3, the J gene TRBJ2-1; 11 bases fit TRBD2. Germline V gene lookup returns CDR1 LGHNA and CDR2 YSLEER. Losses at the gene ends were 1 base for V and 7 bases for J; bases not matched to a gene: 3. The CDR3 contains 15 residues. CDR3 amino acids: CASSQGLAGGNEQFF. CDR3 DNA sequence: TGCGCCAGCAGCCAAGGTCTAGCGGGAGGAAATGAGCAGTTCTTC.

The gene calls are TRBV4-3 and TRBJ2-7, with a possible D match to TRBD2 (6 bases). Germline lookup yields CDR1 LGHNA and CDR2 YSLEER. This CDR3 contains 15 residues. V was shortened by 8 bases and J by 4 bases, with 21 bases between the two germline ends. The CDR3 DNA reads as TGCGCCAGCGGGCTTCAGCGAGATGGGGGGTACGAGCAGTACTTC. Amino acid sequence: CASGLQRDGGYEQYF.

This clone was detected only once. This rearrangement joins TRBV15 to TRBJ2-7; 9 bases fit TRBD2. Germline V lookup: CDR1 LNHNV, CDR2 YYDKDF (reference sequence). V dropped 1 base and J dropped 3; count of bases not matched to a gene: 4. The CDR3 totals 15 residues. The CDR3 DNA reads as TGTGCCACCAGCAGAGTCTCAGCGGGAGGCTACGAGCAGTACTTC. This codes for CATSRVSAGGYEQYF.

The rearrangement uses TRBV28 and TRBJ1-2; tentative D call: TRBD1 (5 bases). The CDR3 runs 11 residues. Germline V CDR1 and CDR2: MDHEN, SYDVKM. V lost 4 bases to trimming and J lost 6 bases, with 6 bases between them. The CDR3 protein is CASSSRDGYTF. CDR3 nucleotide sequence: TGTGCCAGCAGTTCCAGGGATGGCTACACCTTC.

The chain is built from TRBV28 and TRBJ1-2; 8 bases line up with TRBD1. V dropped 5 bases and J dropped 8; count of bases not matched to a gene: 10. Germline V CDR1 and CDR2: MDHEN, SYDVKM. The CDR3 length is 14 residues. The DNA for the CDR3 is TGTGCCAGCAGTACTCCTCAGGGGGCGCAGGGCTACACCTTC. It yields the protein CASSTPQGAQGYTF.

The chain has TRBV2 and TRBJ2-5, with TRBD1 matching 9 bases. The CDR3 totals 12 residues. V lost 6 bases and J lost 4; bases outside the gene matches: 0. The V gene's germline CDR1 is SNHLY and CDR2 FYNNEI. In nucleotides, the CDR3 is TGTGCCAGCAGACAGGGGGCAGAGACCCAGTACTTC. Residues: CASRQGAETQYF. The complete variable domain, with remaining parts taken from reference TRBV2 and TRBJ2-5, reads EPEVTQTPSHQVTQMGQEVILRCVPISNHLYFYWYRQILGQKVEFLVSFYNNEISEKSEIFDDQFSVERPDGSNFTLKIRSTKLEDSAMYFCASRQGAETQYFGPGTRLLVL.

This clone has only one observation. The chain recombines TRBV7-3 with TRBJ2-1, with a possible D match to TRBD2 (5 bases). The V end lost 3 bases, the J end lost 0 bases, and 15 bases lay between the germline ends. Germline CDR1 reads SGHTA; CDR2 reads FQGTGA. The CDR3 is 17 amino acids. The CDR3 DNA sequence: TGTGCCAGCAGCTTCTTTGGGCGGGTGAGCTCCTACAATGAGCAGTTCTTC. This sequence encodes CASSFFGRVSSYNEQFF.

Only one count was recorded for this clone. This chain links TRBV6-5 with TRBJ2-3, with D possibly matching TRBD1 (6 bases). The CDR3 covers 14 residues. V was trimmed by 1 base and J by 3 bases, leaving 8 bases between them. Germline CDR1 and CDR2: MNHEY and SVGAGI. The CDR3 is CASSYLGATDTQYF. CDR3 bases: TGTGCCAGCAGTTACTTGGGGGCTACAGATACGCAGTATTTT.